The 5 T cell receptor beta chains below were found in one sample sequenced in a study of cytomegalovirus exposure and HLA in healthy donors. The PCR employed 60 Vbeta primers together with 13 Jbeta primers. Sequencing was performed with immunoSEQ multiplex PCR; in TCRdb, only in-frame clones are kept and a portion is missing. This table lists roughly 57,000 clones. Sample: PBMCs. Receptors were obtained from a man younger than 35 in good health and CMV-seropositive.

CDR3 bases: TGCAGCGTTGATTGGAGGGCCACATTGGATGAGCAGTTCTTC. This translates into CSVDWRATLDEQFF. This sequence joins TRBV29-1 and TRBJ2-1; maybe TRBD2 (6 bases). The V end lost 3 bases, the J end lost 8 bases, and 17 bases lay between the germline ends. The CDR3 is 14 residues long. Germline loops: CDR1 SQVTM, CDR2 ANQGSEA.

J is TRBJ2-3 and V is TRBV28; 7 bases are a match to TRBD2. The CDR3 covers 16 residues. Germline loops: CDR1 MDHEN, CDR2 SYDVKM. V shed 6 bases, J shed 5 bases, and the junction held 14 bases outside the gene matches. The CDR3, as DNA: TGTGCCAGCAGCTCTCCGGGGGGAGGGCCCCTAGATACGCAGTATTTT. Protein: CASSSPGGGPLDTQYF.

The chain has TRBV19 and TRBJ2-1; 11 bases agree with TRBD2. The junction had 11 bases not matched to a gene; V was cut back by 6 bases and J by 1 base. CDR1 is LNHDA, CDR2 SQIVND, per germline (reference sequence). This CDR3 is 18 amino acids long. The CDR3 reads CASRASGRSFNSYNEQFF. The CDR3, as DNA: TGTGCCAGTAGGGCTAGCGGGAGGTCCTTTAATTCCTACAATGAGCAGTTCTTC.

The chain uses TRBV16 and TRBJ2-3, with TRBD1 identical over 12 bases. The CDR3 extends over 15 amino acids. The trim removed 4 bases at V and 3 bases at J, leaving 2 bases unmatched. The germline V gene has CDR1 KGHSY and CDR2 FQNENV. Written as DNA, the CDR3 is TGTGCCAGCAGCCGGGACAGGGGGCCGACAGATACGCAGTATTTT. Translation: CASSRDRGPTDTQYF.

J is TRBJ2-7 and V is TRBV11-2, with D hard to call. V was shortened by 2 bases and J by 4 bases, with 9 bases between the two germline ends. CDR3 size: 13 residues. The germline V gene has CDR1 SGHAT and CDR2 FQNNGV. CDR3: CASSLTRQYEQYF. CDR3 coding DNA: TGTGCCAGCAGCTTAACCAGGCAATACGAGCAGTACTTC.